This T cell receptor (beta chain) is drawn from a study of T cells in Graves' hyperthyroidism and ophthalmopathy. PBMCs were derived from roughly 10 ml fresh peripheral blood. This clonotype was counted many times. The antigen is unknown. Study-wide results and limits: Ophthalmopathy was separated from stable hyperthyroidism by a 13 V-J model. Blood also contained most expanded thyroid clonotypes above 0.001.

Germline assignment: CDR1 SGHTA and CDR2 FQGNSA. The CDR3 totals 14 residues. V shed 5 bases and J 5 bases; nucleotides not matched to a gene: 4. RNA transcripts provided the source from which TCR beta CDR3 regions were amplified. RT-PCR in the first round (using the HTBI primer set) targeted the TCR CDR3. TCRdb independently ran MiXCR on the multiplex PCR reads; one entry per CDR3 protein. This sample carries 600,000 or so distinct CDR3 sequences, around 15% of them seen once, and the ten largest clones take 3.5% to 4%. Sequencing input: blood. The chain recombines TRBV7-2 with TRBJ2-5; 11 bases fit TRBD1. The clonotype was recovered from a woman aged 25 to 39 with Graves' hyperthyroidism. This CDR3 is CASSGQGAGETQYF. CDR3 nucleotide sequence: TGTGCCAGCAGCGGACAGGGGGCGGGGGAGACCCAGTACTTC.